A selection of T cell receptor beta chains follows, all from one sample in a study of T cells after yellow fever vaccination. In TCRdb, the 5' RACE reads were re-called with MiXCR into one record per CDR3 protein. Of about 400,000 distinct CDR3 sequences listed, 6.2% are singletons. Specimen: PBMCs, collected 5 days after the yellow fever booster vaccination. Source of these receptors: a man aged 30 to 45 who received the YFV17D yellow fever vaccine. CDR3s include the opening cysteine and the closing phenylalanine or tryptophan. Each record gives: V gene, J gene, clone size, D gene, CDR3 protein, CDR3 DNA. D genes are given only for firm matches. Some rows have no size entry. The others give once, few or many, or a class for an expanded clone.

V gene: TRBV5-4; J gene: TRBJ2-3; clone size: .; D gene: TRBD2; CDR3 protein: CASSLGSGRADDTQYF; CDR3 DNA: TGTGCCAGCAGCTTGGGAAGCGGGAGGGCTGACGATACGCAGTATTTT
V gene: TRBV20-1; J gene: TRBJ1-2; clone size: few; D gene: .; CDR3 protein: CSAPNPATYGYTF; CDR3 DNA: TGCAGTGCTCCAAATCCGGCCACCTATGGCTACACCTTC
V gene: TRBV28; J gene: TRBJ2-1; clone size: many; D gene: TRBD2; CDR3 protein: CASSPTSGWNEQFF; CDR3 DNA: TGTGCCAGCAGCCCGACTAGCGGATGGAATGAGCAGTTCTTC
V gene: TRBV3-1; J gene: TRBJ2-3; clone size: .; D gene: TRBD2; CDR3 protein: CASEPGLDIRTDTQYF; CDR3 DNA: TGTGCCAGCGAACCGGGACTAGATATTCGTACAGATACGCAGTATTTT
V gene: TRBV6-1; J gene: TRBJ2-7; clone size: many; D gene: TRBD2; CDR3 protein: CASSELAGGWEQYF; CDR3 DNA: TGTGCCAGCAGTGAACTAGCGGGGGGCTGGGAGCAGTACTTC
V gene: TRBV15; J gene: TRBJ2-7; clone size: many; D gene: .; CDR3 protein: CATSRGGQGGYEQYF; CDR3 DNA: TGTGCCACCAGCAGGGGGGGGCAGGGGGGTTACGAGCAGTACTTC
V gene: TRBV6-2/TRBV6-3; J gene: TRBJ2-3; clone size: .; D gene: .; CDR3 protein: CASSQLSTDTQYF; CDR3 DNA: TGTGCCAGCAGTCAACTCTCCACAGATACGCAGTATTTT
V gene: TRBV5-1; J gene: TRBJ2-7; clone size: .; D gene: .; CDR3 protein: CASSLNTGPGYEQYF; CDR3 DNA: TGCGCCAGCAGCTTGAACACGGGGCCGGGCTACGAGCAGTACTTC
V gene: TRBV4-2; J gene: TRBJ2-3; clone size: .; D gene: TRBD2; CDR3 protein: CASRTLAGADTQYF; CDR3 DNA: TGTGCCAGCAGGACCTTAGCGGGAGCAGATACGCAGTATTTT
V gene: TRBV5-1; J gene: TRBJ2-1; clone size: many; D gene: TRBD2; CDR3 protein: CASSLELAANEQFF; CDR3 DNA: TGCGCCAGCAGCTTGGAACTAGCGGCGAATGAGCAGTTCTTC
V gene: TRBV25-1; J gene: TRBJ2-2; clone size: .; D gene: .; CDR3 protein: CASSDRPFRATGELFF; CDR3 DNA: TGTGCCAGCAGTGATCGGCCCTTTCGGGCCACCGGGGAGCTGTTTTTT
V gene: TRBV20-1; J gene: TRBJ2-2; clone size: few; D gene: TRBD2; CDR3 protein: CSARAAVSGRASGELFF; CDR3 DNA: TGCAGTGCTCGAGCCGCGGTCAGCGGGAGGGCCTCCGGGGAGCTGTTTTTT
V gene: TRBV7-9; J gene: TRBJ2-1; clone size: few; D gene: .; CDR3 protein: CASSLAVLTLREQFF; CDR3 DNA: TGTGCCAGCAGCTTAGCAGTCCTCACCCTTCGGGAGCAGTTCTTC
V gene: TRBV2; J gene: TRBJ2-1; clone size: .; D gene: .; CDR3 protein: CASSGAGKYNEQFF; CDR3 DNA: TGTGCCAGCAGTGGGGCGGGCAAGTACAATGAGCAGTTCTTC
V gene: TRBV11-1; J gene: TRBJ1-1; clone size: few; D gene: TRBD1; CDR3 protein: CASRSGGMVGVSQGGTEAFF; CDR3 DNA: TGTGCCAGCAGATCCGGCGGTATGGTGGGAGTTTCCCAGGGGGGCACTGAAGCTTTCTTT
V gene: TRBV20-1; J gene: TRBJ2-1; clone size: few; D gene: .; CDR3 protein: CSAPYGSTYNEQFF; CDR3 DNA: TGCAGTGCCCCTTATGGGAGCACCTACAATGAGCAGTTCTTC
V gene: TRBV20-1; J gene: TRBJ1-6; clone size: .; D gene: .; CDR3 protein: CSASLSVANSPLHF; CDR3 DNA: TGCAGTGCTAGTTTATCCGTGGCTAATTCACCCCTCCACTTT
V gene: TRBV29-1; J gene: TRBJ1-4; clone size: many; D gene: .; CDR3 protein: CSVEDQEKLFF; CDR3 DNA: TGCAGCGTTGAAGATCAGGAAAAACTGTTTTTT
V gene: TRBV6-2/TRBV6-3; J gene: TRBJ2-1; clone size: many; D gene: TRBD2; CDR3 protein: CASSARQGLAGGPHEQFF; CDR3 DNA: TGTGCCAGCAGTGCCCGACAGGGACTAGCGGGAGGGCCCCATGAGCAGTTCTTC
V gene: TRBV29-1; J gene: TRBJ2-2; clone size: few; D gene: .; CDR3 protein: CSAVNTGELFF; CDR3 DNA: TGCAGCGCCGTAAACACCGGGGAGCTGTTTTTT
V gene: TRBV6-6; J gene: TRBJ1-5; clone size: many; D gene: .; CDR3 protein: CASRIFSGQPQHF; CDR3 DNA: TGTGCCAGCAGAATATTTTCTGGTCAGCCCCAGCATTTT
V gene: TRBV20-1; J gene: TRBJ2-7; clone size: few; D gene: .; CDR3 protein: CSARQVLGYEQYF; CDR3 DNA: TGCAGTGCTAGACAGGTTTTGGGCTACGAGCAGTACTTC
V gene: TRBV5-1; J gene: TRBJ2-7; clone size: many; D gene: .; CDR3 protein: CASSLGYGPSYEQYF; CDR3 DNA: TGCGCCAGCAGCTTGGGGTACGGCCCCTCCTACGAGCAGTACTTC
V gene: TRBV2; J gene: TRBJ2-1; clone size: .; D gene: .; CDR3 protein: CASGRGISSYNEQFF; CDR3 DNA: TGTGCCAGCGGACGGGGGATTAGCTCCTACAATGAGCAGTTCTTC
V gene: TRBV14; J gene: TRBJ2-1; clone size: .; D gene: TRBD2; CDR3 protein: CASSLPAGGPRNEQFF; CDR3 DNA: TGTGCCAGCAGCCTTCCAGCGGGAGGGCCGAGGAATGAGCAGTTCTTC
V gene: TRBV29-1; J gene: TRBJ2-7; clone size: .; D gene: TRBD1; CDR3 protein: CSVDRDSSYEQYF; CDR3 DNA: TGCAGCGTCGACAGGGATAGCTCCTACGAGCAGTACTTC
V gene: TRBV28; J gene: TRBJ2-1; clone size: few; D gene: TRBD2; CDR3 protein: CASSLSGLAGVYEQFF; CDR3 DNA: TGTGCCAGCAGTTTATCAGGACTAGCGGGAGTATATGAGCAGTTCTTC
V gene: TRBV7-9; J gene: TRBJ2-1; clone size: .; D gene: .; CDR3 protein: CASSKSTNEQFF; CDR3 DNA: TGTGCCAGCAGTAAATCGACCAATGAGCAGTTCTTC
V gene: TRBV12-3/TRBV12-4; J gene: TRBJ1-4; clone size: few; D gene: .; CDR3 protein: CASSLSGSEKLFF; CDR3 DNA: TGTGCCAGCAGTTTATCAGGGAGTGAAAAACTGTTTTTT
V gene: TRBV12-3/TRBV12-4; J gene: TRBJ2-7; clone size: many; D gene: .; CDR3 protein: CASSLTYEQYF; CDR3 DNA: TGTGCCAGCAGCCTCACCTACGAGCAGTACTTC
V gene: TRBV7-2; J gene: TRBJ2-1; clone size: .; D gene: .; CDR3 protein: CASSLFAIHNEQFF; CDR3 DNA: TGTGCCAGCAGCCTCTTTGCAATACACAATGAGCAGTTCTTC
V gene: TRBV24-1; J gene: TRBJ2-5; clone size: few; D gene: .; CDR3 protein: CATGQGKQETQYF; CDR3 DNA: TGTGCCACCGGCCAGGGAAAGCAAGAGACCCAGTACTTC
V gene: TRBV29-1; J gene: TRBJ2-7; clone size: many; D gene: TRBD2; CDR3 protein: CSVSGGRDYEQYF; CDR3 DNA: TGCAGCGTTAGTGGCGGGAGGGACTACGAGCAGTACTTC
V gene: TRBV20-1; J gene: TRBJ2-3; clone size: few; D gene: .; CDR3 protein: CCARGGKGGTTDTQYF; CDR3 DNA: TGCTGTGCTAGAGGGGGGAAGGGCGGGACCACAGATACGCAGTATTTT
V gene: TRBV5-1; J gene: TRBJ2-5; clone size: many; D gene: TRBD2; CDR3 protein: CASSRPGGETQYF; CDR3 DNA: TGCGCCAGCAGCCGTCCGGGAGGAGAGACCCAGTACTTC
V gene: TRBV7-9; J gene: TRBJ2-4; clone size: .; D gene: TRBD2; CDR3 protein: CASSPREGGPTKNIQYF; CDR3 DNA: TGTGCCAGCAGCCCACGGGAGGGAGGGCCGACCAAAAACATTCAGTACTTC
V gene: TRBV30; J gene: TRBJ2-1; clone size: .; D gene: .; CDR3 protein: CAWSRGGSSYNEQFF; CDR3 DNA: TGTGCCTGGAGCAGGGGGGGGAGCTCCTACAATGAGCAGTTCTTC
V gene: TRBV12-3/TRBV12-4; J gene: TRBJ2-5; clone size: few; D gene: TRBD1; CDR3 protein: CASSSGTAEKETQYF; CDR3 DNA: TGTGCCAGCAGCTCCGGGACAGCCGAAAAAGAGACCCAGTACTTC
V gene: TRBV12-3/TRBV12-4; J gene: TRBJ2-7; clone size: .; D gene: TRBD2; CDR3 protein: CASSFSGTLQYF; CDR3 DNA: TGTGCCAGCAGTTTTAGCGGGACTCTGCAGTACTTC
V gene: TRBV7-8; J gene: TRBJ2-2; clone size: many; D gene: TRBD2; CDR3 protein: CASSSSLAGGELFF; CDR3 DNA: TGTGCCAGCAGCTCCTCCTTAGCGGGCGGGGAGCTGTTTTTT
V gene: TRBV29-1; J gene: TRBJ2-7; clone size: .; D gene: .; CDR3 protein: CSVVGADEQYF; CDR3 DNA: TGCAGCGTTGTAGGAGCTGACGAGCAGTACTTC
V gene: TRBV29-1; J gene: TRBJ2-4; clone size: many; D gene: TRBD2; CDR3 protein: CSVRGGAWGKNIQYF; CDR3 DNA: TGCAGCGTCCGGGGAGGGGCTTGGGGCAAAAACATTCAGTACTTC
V gene: TRBV7-2; J gene: TRBJ2-7; clone size: few; D gene: .; CDR3 protein: CASSTVGGEPYEQYF; CDR3 DNA: TGTGCCAGCAGCACAGTCGGGGGCGAGCCCTACGAGCAGTACTTC
V gene: TRBV14; J gene: TRBJ2-3; clone size: .; D gene: .; CDR3 protein: CASISRGTGPSTDTQYF; CDR3 DNA: TGTGCCAGCATCTCCCGGGGTACGGGCCCTAGCACAGATACGCAGTATTTT
V gene: TRBV5-6; J gene: TRBJ2-1; clone size: many; D gene: .; CDR3 protein: CASSFGLIADNEQFF; CDR3 DNA: TGTGCCAGCAGCTTTGGCCTCATAGCAGACAATGAGCAGTTCTTC
V gene: TRBV19; J gene: TRBJ2-7; clone size: few; D gene: .; CDR3 protein: CASTWTVSSYEQYF; CDR3 DNA: TGTGCCAGCACTTGGACGGTGAGCTCCTACGAGCAGTACTTC
V gene: TRBV11-2; J gene: TRBJ2-3; clone size: many; D gene: TRBD2; CDR3 protein: CASSWGGWGLGDSDTQYF; CDR3 DNA: TGTGCCAGCAGCTGGGGTGGATGGGGACTAGGGGATTCGGATACGCAGTATTTT
V gene: TRBV5-1; J gene: TRBJ2-7; clone size: few; D gene: .; CDR3 protein: CASSPDWGYEQYF; CDR3 DNA: TGCGCCAGCAGCCCTGATTGGGGATACGAGCAGTACTTC
V gene: TRBV5-5; J gene: TRBJ2-7; clone size: few; D gene: .; CDR3 protein: CASSFHQGSYEQYF; CDR3 DNA: TGTGCCAGCAGTTTCCATCAGGGTTCCTACGAGCAGTACTTC
V gene: TRBV7-6; J gene: TRBJ2-2; clone size: .; D gene: TRBD1; CDR3 protein: CASSPQTGWANTGELFF; CDR3 DNA: TGTGCCAGCAGCCCCCAGACAGGGTGGGCGAACACCGGGGAGCTGTTTTTT
V gene: TRBV6-5; J gene: TRBJ2-3; clone size: few; D gene: .; CDR3 protein: CASSYSGVTQYF; CDR3 DNA: TGTGCCAGCAGTTACTCGGGGGTTACGCAGTATTTT
V gene: TRBV29-1; J gene: TRBJ2-7; clone size: .; D gene: TRBD2; CDR3 protein: CSVEYGGRARYEQYF; CDR3 DNA: TGCAGCGTTGAGTACGGCGGGAGGGCCAGGTACGAGCAGTACTTC